The entry below describes one T cell receptor beta chain. There is no known antigen for this receptor. Base quality data are lacking; no much larger clone is found one base away. These data come from a study of control samples from healthy donors and cancer patients (dated by TCRdb to the early 2020s). Receptor amplification or capture employed the immunoSEQ multiplex PCR assay. TCRdb retrieved this table from immuneACCESS and kept in-frame rearrangements only. Not all clones are present; in checked studies, unresolved V genes account for under half, and no reason is known for the remainder. The sample table contains some 130,000 clones; only one count was recorded for approximately 94% of them. Of the sample, 3.6% falls within the top ten clones. The CDR3 contains 16 residues, cysteine and phenylalanine counted. Of all the DNA, just the CDR3 is kept, 48 bases in frame from base 1. The germline V gene encodes CDR1 LGHNA and CDR2 YSLEER. Between the V and J ends, shortened by 4 bases and 3 bases respectively, the junction contains 18 bases.

Recombination joined TRBV4-3 with TRBJ1-2, with TRBD1 perhaps the D gene, on 5 matching bases. The specimen sequenced was blood. The receptor was isolated from a man aged 25 to 40 in good health. CDR3 protein: CASSPGQGRSDYGYTF. Read as DNA, the sequence is TGCGCCAGCAGCCCTGGGCAGGGTAGATCCGACTATGGCTACACCTTC.